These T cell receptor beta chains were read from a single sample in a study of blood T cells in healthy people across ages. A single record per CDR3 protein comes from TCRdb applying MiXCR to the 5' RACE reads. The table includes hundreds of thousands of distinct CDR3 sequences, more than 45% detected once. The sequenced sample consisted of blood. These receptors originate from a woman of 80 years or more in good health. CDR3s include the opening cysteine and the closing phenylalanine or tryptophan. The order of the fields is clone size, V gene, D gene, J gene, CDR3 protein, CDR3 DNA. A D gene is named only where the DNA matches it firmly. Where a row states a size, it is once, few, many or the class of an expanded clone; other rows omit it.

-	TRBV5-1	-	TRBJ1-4	CTSSRARDLSTNEKLFF	TGCACCAGCAGCCGGGCCAGGGACCTTTCAACTAATGAAAAACTGTTTTTT
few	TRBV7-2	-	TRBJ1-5	CASSLIVGGQPQHF	TGTGCCAGCAGCTTAATAGTTGGGGGTCAGCCCCAGCATTTT
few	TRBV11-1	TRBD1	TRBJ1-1	CASSQWTGGWGTEAFF	TGTGCCAGCAGCCAATGGACAGGGGGCTGGGGCACTGAAGCTTTCTTT
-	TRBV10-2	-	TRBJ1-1	CASSESTKTFF	TGCGCCAGCAGTGAGTCGACAAAGACTTTCTTT
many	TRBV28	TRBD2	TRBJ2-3	CASSLAGGSRDTQYF	TGTGCCAGCAGTCTAGCGGGGGGGTCCCGGGATACGCAGTATTTT
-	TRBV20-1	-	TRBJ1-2	CSSVGGYGYTF	TGCAGTTCAGTGGGGGGCTATGGCTACACCTTC
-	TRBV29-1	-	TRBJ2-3	CSVSWSTHRTDTQYF	TGCAGCGTGTCCTGGTCGACACATCGCACAGATACGCAGTATTTT
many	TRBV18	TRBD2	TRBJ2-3	CASSPPLAGVDTQYF	TGTGCCAGCTCACCACCCCTAGCGGGGGTGGATACGCAGTATTTT
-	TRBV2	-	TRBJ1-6	CASSEETDSSPLHF	TGTGCCAGCAGTGAGGAGACAGATAGTTCACCCCTCCACTTT
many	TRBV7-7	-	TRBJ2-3	CASSPNREDTQYF	TGTGCTAGCAGCCCCAACAGGGAGGATACGCAGTATTTT
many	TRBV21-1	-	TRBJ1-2	CASLPPQGADGYTF	TGTGCCAGCCTACCCCCCCAGGGGGCAGATGGCTACACCTTC
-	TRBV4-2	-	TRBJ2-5	CASSPVEQGIETQYF	TGTGCCAGCAGCCCCGTCGAGCAGGGCATAGAGACCCAGTACTTC
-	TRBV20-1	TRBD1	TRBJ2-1	CSAADRGARNEQFF	TGCAGTGCGGCCGACAGGGGGGCTAGAAATGAGCAGTTCTTC
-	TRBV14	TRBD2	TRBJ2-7	CASSQALAGGYEQYF	TGTGCCAGCAGCCAAGCCCTAGCGGGAGGGTACGAGCAGTACTTC
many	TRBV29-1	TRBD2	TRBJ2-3	CSVERETRGDTQYF	TGCAGCGTAGAGCGGGAGACCCGGGGGGATACGCAGTATTTT
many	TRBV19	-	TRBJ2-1	CATYYNEQFF	TGTGCCACCTACTATAATGAGCAGTTCTTC
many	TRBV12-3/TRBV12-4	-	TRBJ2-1	CASSVRVAPPYNEQFF	TGTGCCAGCAGTGTCCGCGTAGCGCCCCCCTACAATGAGCAGTTCTTC
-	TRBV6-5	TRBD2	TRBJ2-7	CASRIGTSGYEQYF	TGTGCCAGCAGAATCGGGACTAGCGGATACGAGCAGTACTTC
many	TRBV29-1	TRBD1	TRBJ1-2	CSAGTDYGYTF	TGCAGCGCTGGGACAGATTATGGCTACACCTTC
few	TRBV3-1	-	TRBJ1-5	CASSQDHLSAGPQHF	TGTGCCAGCAGCCAGGACCATCTTTCCGCAGGGCCCCAGCATTTT
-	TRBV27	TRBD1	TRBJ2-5	CASSLLGQGSLETQYF	TGTGCCAGCAGTTTATTGGGACAGGGGTCTTTGGAGACCCAGTACTTC
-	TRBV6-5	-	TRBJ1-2	CASSGSGAYGYTF	TGTGCCAGCAGTGGCTCAGGGGCCTATGGCTACACCTTC
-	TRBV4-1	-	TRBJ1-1	CASSPTVMNTEAFF	TGCGCCAGCAGCCCGACAGTCATGAACACTGAAGCTTTCTTT
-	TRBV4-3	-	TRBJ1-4	CASSHPSRNEKLFF	TGCGCCAGCAGCCACCCTAGCAGAAATGAAAAACTGTTTTTT
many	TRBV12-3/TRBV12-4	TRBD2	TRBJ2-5	CASSFQAGVETQYF	TGTGCCAGCAGTTTTCAAGCGGGAGTGGAGACCCAGTACTTC
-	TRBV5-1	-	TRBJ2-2	CASSSGQSGELFF	TGCGCCAGCAGCTCCGGACAGTCCGGGGAGCTGTTTTTT
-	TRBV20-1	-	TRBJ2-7	CSADNSYEQYF	TGCAGTGCGGACAACTCTTACGAGCAGTACTTC
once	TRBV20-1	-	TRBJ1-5	CSTRRGGYSNQPQHF	TGCAGTACTAGAAGGGGGGGGTATAGCAATCAGCCCCAGCATTTT
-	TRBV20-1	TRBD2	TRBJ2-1	CSVNPPSGGYNEQFF	TGCAGTGTCAACCCCCCTAGCGGGGGTTACAATGAGCAGTTCTTC
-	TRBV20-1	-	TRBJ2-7	CSARRRDYEQYF	TGCAGTGCTCGACGACGGGACTACGAGCAGTACTTC
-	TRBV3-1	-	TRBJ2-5	CASSARRGVETQYF	TGTGCCAGTTCGGCCCGAAGGGGAGTTGAGACCCAGTACTTC
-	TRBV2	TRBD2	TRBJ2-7	CASSRDYCEQYF	TGTGCCAGCAGTCGGGACTACTGCGAGCAGTACTTC